These 29 T cell receptor beta chains were sequenced from one sample in a study of HIV-infected children after antiretroviral therapy interruption. Documented treatment: PENTA 11 planned treatment interruption arm or continuous ART arm. RNA-based 3' RACE libraries used unique molecular identifiers. MiXCR, applied by TCRdb to the 3' RACE reads, yields one record per CDR3 protein. This table has some 90,000 distinct CDR3 sequences, roughly 6.4% appearing once. The sequencing used CD45RA+ CD4+ T cells from PBMCs, pooled from several time points, collected from a donor given antiretroviral therapy, either interrupted or continuous. Regarding subset: naive CD4+ CD45RA+ CD45RO- T cells. These receptors were taken from a pool of human donors with HIV.

The chain recombines TRBV20-1 with TRBJ1-4; no clear D gene. The germline V gene has CDR1 DFQATT and CDR2 SNEGSKA (reference sequence). V lost 5 bases and J 0 bases, leaving 7 bases between the germline ends. This CDR3 is built from 13 residues. CDR3 in amino acids: CSAPHTTNEKLFF. The CDR3 DNA is TGCAGTGCTCCGCACACAACTAATGAAAAACTGTTTTTT.

In this sample, this clonotype turned up many times. This sequence joins TRBV12-3 or TRBV12-4 and TRBJ2-7, with D perhaps TRBD2 (6 bases). There are 15 residues in the CDR3. The germline V and J ends were trimmed by 7 bases and 1 base, with 17 bases remaining between them. CDR3 sequence: CASTSGRQGSYEQYF. DNA for the CDR3: TGTGCCAGCACCTCTGGGAGGCAGGGATCCTACGAGCAGTACTTC.

This clonotype was counted many times. The chain has TRBV19 and TRBJ2-3; 11 nucleotides line up with TRBD1. V shed 6 bases, J shed 4 bases, and the junction held 6 bases outside the gene matches. CDR1 LNHDA and CDR2 SQIVND come from the germline V gene (reference sequence). CDR3 size: 15 residues. The CDR3 spells CASSHRDRGSDTQYF. The CDR3, as DNA: TGTGCCAGTAGCCACCGGGACAGGGGGTCAGATACGCAGTATTTT.

The sample holds many counts of this clonotype. V is TRBV12-1 and J is TRBJ2-2. TRBV12-1 corresponds to a pseudogene. CDR3 length: 17 amino acids. The CDR3 DNA follows: TGTGCCAGCAGCTTTGATTTGTGGGCTGAGAGCACCGGGGAGCTGTTTTTT. It codes for CASSFDLWAESTGELFF.

Ten or more counts support this clonotype. The chain combines TRBV15 with TRBJ2-2, with 13 bases lining up with TRBD2. Germline V lookup: CDR1 LNHNV, CDR2 YYDKDF (reference sequence). The ends lost 0 bases at V and 0 bases at J; junction bases unmatched: 7. This CDR3 has 20 residues. CDR3 in amino acids: CATSRDGRLAGGSNTGELFF. CDR3 DNA sequence: TGTGCCACCAGCAGAGATGGTAGACTAGCGGGGGGATCGAACACCGGGGAGCTGTTTTTT.

The sample holds a few counts of this clonotype. The chain links TRBV7-3 to TRBJ2-2; 9 nucleotides line up with TRBD1. This CDR3 has 19 amino acids. Losses at the gene ends were 4 bases for V and 6 bases for J; bases not matched to a gene: 18. Germline loops: CDR1 SGHTA, CDR2 FQGTGA. In DNA form, the CDR3 reads TGTGCCAGCAGCTGGTCGGGACAGGGTGATTATAGGGGAGCCGGGGAGCTGTTTTTT. This gives the protein CASSWSGQGDYRGAGELFF.

This clonotype ranks as medium-sized. The V call is TRBV12-3 or TRBV12-4, the J call TRBJ2-7; 8 bases are shared with TRBD1. Germline trimming cut 5 bases from V and 5 bases from J; bases unmatched to any gene: 5. The CDR3 is made up of 13 amino acids. CDR3 sequence reads: CASSRTGPHEQYF. CDR3 coding DNA: TGTGCCAGCAGTCGGACAGGGCCCCACGAGCAGTACTTC.

This clonotype has ten or more counts. The chain links TRBV27 to TRBJ1-4, with D possibly TRBD1 on 6 matching bases. V shed 11 bases and J shed 8 bases, with 18 bases lying between them. The V gene's germline CDR1 is MNHEY and CDR2 SMNVEV (reference sequence). The CDR3 extends over 13 amino acids. In nucleotides, the CDR3 is TGTGCCTCCAGGGGCAGGGGAGGCGAAAAACTGTTTTTT. Its protein is CASRGRGGEKLFF.

This clonotype was detected many times. This chain connects TRBV10-1 to TRBJ2-5, with D maybe TRBD1 (5 bases). The CDR3 is made up of 13 amino acids. Germline V gives CDR1 WNHNN, CDR2 SYGVQD (reference sequence). V lost 3 bases and J lost 4, with 9 bases in between. This CDR3 is CASSDWGRETQYF. DNA for the CDR3: TGCGCCAGCAGTGATTGGGGCCGAGAGACCCAGTACTTC.

This clonotype was observed at least ten times. This chain joins TRBV11-3 and TRBJ1-1, with D unresolved. Germline loops: CDR1 SGHNT, CDR2 YENEEA. V lost 5 bases and J lost 0, with 7 bases in between. The length of the CDR3 is 13 residues. The CDR3 nucleotides read TGTGCCAGCAGCCTCCTAGTGAACACTGAAGCTTTCTTT. Translation: CASSLLVNTEAFF.

This clonotype was seen ten or more times. This sequence joins TRBV7-9 and TRBJ1-3; D ambiguous. The germline V and J ends were trimmed by 1 base and 2 bases, with 15 bases remaining between them. The CDR3 length is 17 residues. CDR1 is SEHNR, CDR2 FQNEAQ, per germline (reference sequence). The CDR3 DNA is TGTGCCAGCAGCTTAGAGTTCCCGACGGCAACTGGAAACACCATATATTTT. Translation gives CASSLEFPTATGNTIYF. Filled out from reference TRBV7-9 and TRBJ1-3, the complete variable domain reads DTGVSQNPRHKITKRGQNVTFRCDPISEHNRLYWYRQTLGQGPEFLTYFQNEAQLEKSRLLSDRFSAERPKGSFSTLEIQRTEQGDSAMYLCASSLEFPTATGNTIYFGEGSWLTVV.

This clonotype appeared a few times. V is TRBV10-3 and J is TRBJ2-3; D tentatively reads TRBD1 or TRBD2 (7 bases each). V lost 3 bases, J lost 6 bases, and 13 bases lay in between. From germline, CDR1 is ENHRY and CDR2 SYGVKD. The CDR3 consists of 14 residues. CDR3 amino acids: CAISDGRGGDTQYF. The CDR3 DNA sequence: TGTGCCATCAGTGACGGCAGGGGGGGCGATACGCAGTATTTT.

This clonotype has a count of ten or more. This chain connects TRBV11-2 to TRBJ2-1; 10 nucleotides align to TRBD2. V lost 0 bases and J lost 4; bases outside the gene matches: 6. CDR3 length: 17 amino acids. Germline V lookup: CDR1 SGHAT, CDR2 FQNNGV. In DNA form, the CDR3 reads TGTGCCAGCAGCTTAGAACTAGCGGGACTCTTTTACAATGAGCAGTTCTTC. This codes for CASSLELAGLFYNEQFF.

Ten or more counts support this clonotype. The chain couples TRBV7-2 to TRBJ1-2; D is unresolved. The germline V gene encodes CDR1 SGHTA and CDR2 FQGNSA. V gave up 1 base and J gave up 2 bases, with 11 bases separating them. The length of the CDR3 is 15 residues. The CDR3, as DNA: TGTGCCAGCAGCTTAGGAAGGGAAGTAAACTATGGCTACACCTTC. This translates into CASSLGREVNYGYTF. Full variable domain (missing parts from reference TRBV7-2 and TRBJ1-2): GAGVSQSPSNKVTEKGKDVELRCDPISGHTALYWYRQSLGQGLEFLIYFQGNSAPDKSGLPSDRFSAERTGGSVSTLTIQRTQQEDSAVYLCASSLGREVNYGYTFGSGTRLTVV.

The CDR3: CSVRPLRDRGQETQYF. The CDR3 DNA reads as TGCAGCGTCAGGCCACTCCGGGACAGGGGCCAAGAGACCCAGTACTTC. The chain recombines TRBV29-1 with TRBJ2-5, with 10 bases fitting TRBD1. This CDR3 region has 16 residues. Germline CDR1 SQVTM, CDR2 ANQGSEA. J gave up 1 base and V 6 bases, and 11 bases lay outside the gene matches. Based on the CDR3 plus reference TRBV29-1 and TRBJ2-5, the full variable domain is SAVISQKPSRDICQRGTSLTIQCQVDSQVTMMFWYRQQPGQSLTLIATANQGSEATYESGFVIDKFPISRPNLTFSTLTVSNMSPEDSSIYLCSVRPLRDRGQETQYFGPGTRLLVL.

This clonotype occurred many times. The gene calls are TRBV12-3 or TRBV12-4 and TRBJ1-2; no clear D gene. CDR3 length equals 13 residues. With 2 bases removed from V and 4 bases from J, the gap between germline ends came to 8 bases. The DNA of the CDR3 is TGTGCCAGCAGTTTAAGAGGGTTCTATGGCTACACCTTC. As protein: CASSLRGFYGYTF.

This clonotype showed up many times. V gene TRBV10-3 combines with J gene TRBJ2-7; 7 bases are a match to TRBD1. Germline CDR1 reads ENHRY; CDR2 reads SYGVKD. This CDR3 region has 13 residues. With 0 bases clipped from V and 7 bases from J, the junction kept 3 bases outside the gene matches. The CDR3 loop is CAISESGQPEQYF. CDR3 sequence (DNA): TGTGCCATCAGTGAGTCGGGACAGCCAGAGCAGTACTTC.

This clonotype was recorded many times. The J gene is TRBJ2-7, the V gene TRBV14, with D maybe TRBD1 (5 bases). V lost 1 base to trimming and J lost 5 bases, with 9 bases between them. This CDR3 is built from 13 residues. From germline, CDR1 is SGHDN and CDR2 FVKESK. The CDR3 DNA is TGTGCCAGCAGCCAAGGGGGCCGGGACGAGCAGTACTTC. Protein product: CASSQGGRDEQYF.

The rearrangement links TRBV7-2 to TRBJ1-3; the match to TRBD1 covers 9 bases. After removal of 1 base from V and 6 bases from J, the junction contained 4 bases not matched to a gene. CDR3 length: 15 residues. In germline, CDR1 is SGHTA, CDR2 FQGNSA. The CDR3, as DNA: TGTGCCAGCAGCTTAGGGGGACAGGGACCAAACACCATATATTTT. This translates into CASSLGGQGPNTIYF.

This clonotype was seen repeatedly, ten times or more. This chain joins TRBV12-5 and TRBJ2-1; D remains unclear. V lost 5 bases, J lost 3 bases, and 11 bases lay in between. CDR1 is LGHNT, CDR2 FRNRAP, per germline. The CDR3 consists of 14 residues. The CDR3 DNA sequence: TGTGCTAGTGGTGCTCGACAAAGCTACAATGAGCAGTTCTTC. Its protein is CASGARQSYNEQFF.

This clonotype was observed many times. This chain links TRBV5-4 with TRBJ2-4; 9 bases are a match to TRBD1. From germline, CDR1 is SGHNT and CDR2 YYREEE (reference sequence). The CDR3 totals 15 residues. Trimming at V came to 2 bases and at J to 1 base, leaving 1 base not matched to a gene. The CDR3 region has the DNA TGTGCCAGCAGCTTAGGACAGGGGGCCAAAAACATTCAGTACTTC. Translating gives CASSLGQGAKNIQYF.

The CDR3: CSARRGLDEKLFF. CDR3 DNA sequence: TGCAGTGCTAGGCGAGGTTTGGACGAAAAACTGTTTTTT. V and J are TRBV20-1 and TRBJ1-4; no firm D call. There are 13 residues in the CDR3. Trimming took 3 bases from V and 8 from J, leaving 13 bases between them. The germline V gene encodes CDR1 DFQATT and CDR2 SNEGSKA (reference sequence).

Many counts were recorded for this clonotype. This rearrangement joins TRBV3-1 to TRBJ1-2; D is perhaps TRBD1 (5 bases). Looked up from germline, CDR1 is LGHDT and CDR2 is YNNKEL (reference sequence). This CDR3 is 13 amino acids long. Trimming took 3 bases from V and 8 from J, leaving 13 bases between them. Written as DNA, the CDR3 is TGTGCCAGCAGCCACTTCAGGGATAACGGCTACACCTTC. Protein sequence: CASSHFRDNGYTF.

The J gene is TRBJ2-7, the V gene TRBV20-1; D not resolved. This CDR3 has 11 amino acids. V was clipped by 3 bases and J by 4 bases, with 7 bases between them. CDR1 DFQATT and CDR2 SNEGSKA come from the germline V gene (reference sequence). This CDR3 is CSARALYEQYF. The CDR3 DNA is TGCAGTGCTAGGGCCCTTTACGAGCAGTACTTC.

This clonotype was detected many times. V gene TRBV18 combines with J gene TRBJ1-1; TRBD1 matches 8 bases. Trimming took 5 bases from V and 4 from J; bases not matched to a gene: 12. The CDR3 is 16 residues long. CDR1 is KGHSH and CDR2 is LQKENI in the germline V gene. The CDR3 DNA follows: TGTGCCAGCTCAAGACTTATCCAGGGGGCGGGCACTGAAGCTTTCTTT. As protein: CASSRLIQGAGTEAFF.

The table lists this clonotype with a few counts. The chain has TRBV10-2 and TRBJ2-7; 9 bases fit TRBD2. The CDR3 length is 14 residues. Germline V gene data show CDR1 as WSHSY and CDR2 as SAAADI. Trimming took 3 bases from V and 1 from J; bases not matched to a gene: 1. This chain's CDR3 is CASSDSGGSYEQYF. In DNA form, the CDR3 reads TGCGCCAGCAGTGACAGCGGGGGGTCCTACGAGCAGTACTTC.

The table lists this clonotype with a few counts. The chain recombines TRBV7-2 with TRBJ2-1, with 8 bases fitting TRBD2. The CDR3 spans 16 residues. The J segment lost 7 bases and the V segment lost 5 bases, leaving 13 bases of the junction unmatched. CDR1 is SGHTA and CDR2 is FQGNSA in the germline V gene. CDR3 residues: CASSLTGTSRANEQFF. CDR3 sequence (DNA): TGTGCCAGCAGCCTCACCGGGACTAGTCGGGCTAATGAGCAGTTCTTC.

This clonotype was found a few times. The rearrangement uses TRBV3-1 and TRBJ1-2; D gene unclear. The CDR3 is 16 amino acids. Germline V gene data show CDR1 as LGHDT and CDR2 as YNNKEL (reference sequence). Trimming cost V 7 bases and J 4 bases, with 22 bases left between them. CDR3 loop: CASTPGPTGGGYGYTF. DNA of the CDR3: TGTGCCAGCACCCCAGGCCCTACCGGAGGCGGCTATGGCTACACCTTC.

This clonotype was picked up many times. The chain is built from TRBV12-3 or TRBV12-4 and TRBJ2-6; D ambiguous. The ends were cut back, 1 base at V and 0 bases at J, with 16 bases in the middle. The CDR3 runs 19 residues. The DNA for the CDR3 is TGTGCCAGCAGTTTAGGGTCAGCAAGTTGGATCTCTGGGGCCAACGTCCTGACTTTC. Protein sequence: CASSLGSASWISGANVLTF.